One sample yielded the 26 T cell receptor beta chains listed below, sequenced in a study of PD-L1 blockade in urothelial cancer. Produced via immunoSEQ multiplex PCR; TCRdb's table is partial and in-frame only. The sample consists of about 87,000 clones, about four fifths of them appearing once. Time point meaning: pretreatment peripheral blood. Sequencing used PBMCs, obtained around atezolizumab (anti-PD-L1) treatment. The receptor source for this set is a man aged 55 to 70 with urothelial cancer.

J is TRBJ2-3 and V is TRBV7-3; D is undetermined. The germline gives CDR1 SGHTA, CDR2 FQGTGA. Trimming pared 2 bases from V and 2 bases from J, leaving 11 bases between. CDR3 size: 15 residues. DNA of the CDR3: TGTGCCAGCAGCTTATTCGGTGGAGACACAGATACGCAGTATTTT. The encoded protein is CASSLFGGDTDTQYF.

A remark on this clone: This specimen includes other DNA sequences encoding the same CDR3. DNA for the CDR3: TGCGCCAGCAGCTTGTCCAGACAGGCGAGCTCCTACAATGAGCAGTTCTTC. It translates to CASSLSRQASSYNEQFF. This sequence joins TRBV5-1 and TRBJ2-1; D is possibly TRBD1 (6 bases). CDR1 SGHRS and CDR2 YFSETQ come from the germline V gene. This CDR3 is 17 amino acids long. Trimming removed 1 base from V and 0 bases from J, with 14 bases in between.

The chain carries TRBV18 and TRBJ2-1, with 8 bases fitting TRBD1. Germline V gene sequence: CDR1 KGHSH, CDR2 LQKENI. The V gene end was trimmed by 3 bases and the J gene end by 3 bases; junction bases not matched to a gene: 4. The CDR3 has 15 residues. The CDR3 DNA reads as TGTGCCAGCTCACCTGCCAGGGGGCTCTACAATGAGCAGTTCTTC. This sequence encodes CASSPARGLYNEQFF.

This clone was detected once. CDR3 sequence reads: CASSQTGDYGYTF. CDR3 bases: TGCGCCAGCAGCCAAACCGGGGACTATGGCTACACCTTC. The chain recombines TRBV4-1 with TRBJ1-2; D unclear. The CDR3 length is 13 residues. Trimming took 2 bases from V and 3 from J, leaving 7 bases between them. The germline V gene has CDR1 MGHRA and CDR2 YSYEKL.

The chain has TRBV9 and TRBJ1-1, with 7 positions matching TRBD1. Germline V lookup: CDR1 SGDLS, CDR2 YYNGEE. Germline trimming cut 0 bases from V and 8 bases from J; bases unmatched to any gene: 7. CDR3 length: 14 residues. CDR3: CASSVEWRQGEAFF. In DNA, the CDR3 is TGTGCCAGCAGCGTAGAATGGCGACAGGGAGAAGCTTTCTTT.

V usage is TRBV28 and J usage is TRBJ2-7; 8 bases are a match to TRBD2. CDR1 MDHEN and CDR2 SYDVKM come from the germline V gene. The CDR3 loop spans 15 amino acids. Trimming at V came to 6 bases and at J to 1 base, leaving 8 bases not matched to a gene. The CDR3 protein is CASSRGGVQSYEQYF. The CDR3 coding sequence is TGTGCCAGCAGCCGGGGGGGGGTACAGTCCTACGAGCAGTACTTC.

The chain carries TRBV5-1 and TRBJ1-2; D may be TRBD1 (5 bases). V lost 0 bases and J 4 bases, leaving 13 bases between the germline ends. The CDR3 runs 15 residues. CDR1 and CDR2 from the germline V gene are SGHRS and YFSETQ. CDR3 nucleotides: TGCGCCAGCAGCTTGGGAATGGTTCAGGGCTATGGCTACACCTTC. Translating gives CASSLGMVQGYGYTF.

This chain uses TRBV28 with TRBJ2-7, with a weak D call TRBD1 (5 bases). Germline values: CDR1 MDHEN, CDR2 SYDVKM. CDR3 length: 12 amino acids. Trimming cost V 6 bases and J 13 bases, with 19 bases left between them. This CDR3 is CASRPQTPGQYF. CDR3 DNA sequence: TGTGCCAGCAGACCACAAACCCCAGGGCAATACTTC.

The chain has TRBV7-9 and TRBJ1-2, with TRBD1 as a possible D gene (5 bases). Trimming removed 1 base at V and 5 bases at J, with 11 bases between. Germline CDR1 and CDR2: SEHNR and FQNEAQ (reference sequence). The CDR3 loop spans 14 amino acids. CDR3 in amino acids: CASSLEREGYGYTF. The CDR3 coding sequence is TGTGCCAGCAGCTTAGAGCGGGAGGGGTATGGCTACACCTTC.

V usage is TRBV5-1 and J usage is TRBJ1-1; 9 bases are shared with TRBD1. This CDR3 is 14 amino acids long. Germline-derived CDR1 and CDR2 are SGHRS and YFSETQ. Trimming removed 2 bases from V and 4 bases from J; junction bases left unmatched: 3. The CDR3 DNA follows: TGCGCCAGCAGCTTCGAGACAGGGGGCACTGAAGCTTTCTTT. Protein sequence: CASSFETGGTEAFF.

Regarding this clone: A junction boundary mismatches the germline segment, possibly from a read error. Other DNA sequences within the sample encode an identical CDR3. The chain carries TRBV5-6 and TRBJ2-2, with 8 bases that match TRBD1. The CDR3 length is 14 residues. Germline lookup yields CDR1 SGHDT and CDR2 YYEEEE. The CDR3 reads CASSDPTGAGELFF. CDR3 coding DNA: TGTGCCAGCAGCGACCCGACAGGGGCCGGAGAGCTGTTTTTT.

This clone was recorded once. The CDR3, as DNA: TGTGCCAGCAGCGGACAGGGATACGAGCAGTACTTC. Translation gives CASSGQGYEQYF. The chain is built from TRBV28 and TRBJ2-7; 8 positions match TRBD1. Germline CDR1 and CDR2: MDHEN and SYDVKM. The CDR3 covers 12 residues. V shed 6 bases, J shed 4 bases, and the junction held 2 bases outside the gene matches.

The chain links TRBV10-3 to TRBJ2-5; 8 nucleotides align to TRBD2. The CDR3 extends over 17 amino acids. V was clipped by 6 bases and J by 7 bases; unmatched bases: 19. The germline V gene encodes CDR1 ENHRY and CDR2 SYGVKD. For the CDR3, the DNA is TGTGCCATCAGGGCGGTAGGGAGTGAGCGGGGGTCGGCGACCCAGTACTTC. This translates into CAIRAVGSERGSATQYF.

V is TRBV7-9 and J is TRBJ2-2; possibly TRBD2 for D (7 bases). The germline V gene encodes CDR1 SEHNR and CDR2 FQNEAQ (reference sequence). The CDR3 spans 17 residues. Trimming cost V 0 bases and J 4 bases, with 15 bases left between them. The CDR3 nucleotides are TGTGCCAGCAGCTTAGCGCGGGGGCAGGGTCCCACCGGGGAGCTGTTTTTT. It encodes CASSLARGQGPTGELFF.

This clone came up once. This rearrangement joins TRBV5-6 to TRBJ2-1; 7 bases align to TRBD2. The trim removed 2 bases at V and 2 bases at J, leaving 1 base unmatched. CDR1 SGHDT and CDR2 YYEEEE come from the germline V gene. This CDR3 is 14 amino acids long. DNA for the CDR3: TGTGCCAGCAGCTTACTAGCGCCCTACAATGAGCAGTTCTTC. Its protein is CASSLLAPYNEQFF.

V gene TRBV7-9 combines with J gene TRBJ2-7; D is unresolved. Germline CDR1 is SEHNR and CDR2 is FQNEAQ (reference sequence). V was pared by 1 base and J by 6 bases, with 10 bases between. This CDR3 spans 13 amino acids. Here the CDR3 reads CASSLGGSSEQYF. The CDR3 nucleotides read TGTGCCAGCAGCTTAGGAGGATCGTCCGAGCAGTACTTC.

The V call is TRBV7-2, the J call TRBJ2-3; TRBD1 agrees at 8 bases. The CDR3 has 15 residues. CDR1 and CDR2 from the germline V gene are SGHTA and FQGNSA. Unmatched junction bases numbered 5, after V lost 2 bases and J lost 4 bases. The CDR3 DNA reads as TGTGCCAGCAGCTTATGGACAGGGCGGGCAGATACGCAGTATTTT. It codes for CASSLWTGRADTQYF.

This chain links TRBV6-5 with TRBJ2-5; 7 nucleotides line up with TRBD2. CDR1 and CDR2 from the germline V gene are MNHEY and SVGAGI. The V and J ends lost 0 bases and 2 bases, in that order; junction bases with no gene match: 3. The CDR3 loop spans 15 amino acids. This CDR3 reads CASSYSGLLQETQYF. CDR3 DNA: TGTGCCAGCAGTTACTCGGGACTACTGCAAGAGACCCAGTACTTC.

The genes are TRBV5-4 and TRBJ2-3, with D possibly being TRBD2 (6 bases). Trimming stripped 6 bases from V and 4 bases from J, with 15 bases between. CDR3 length equals 14 residues. Per germline, CDR1 SGHNT and CDR2 YYREEE (reference sequence). As DNA, the CDR3 is TGTGCCAGCACCACTTGGGAGGTTTCAGATACGCAGTATTTT. This gives the protein CASTTWEVSDTQYF.

The chain joins TRBV5-1 to TRBJ1-5; D not certain. Trimming left V 0 bases short and J 0 bases short, with 7 bases between. CDR3 length: 15 residues. The germline gives CDR1 SGHRS, CDR2 YFSETQ. In nucleotides, the CDR3 is TGCGCCAGCAGCTTGGAAGGCGGTAGCAATCAGCCCCAGCATTTT. As protein: CASSLEGGSNQPQHF.

The chain couples TRBV6-1 to TRBJ2-3, with 10 bases lining up with TRBD1. CDR3 length: 14 amino acids. Trimming cost V 11 bases and J 6 bases; bases outside gene matches: 11. The V gene's germline CDR1 is MNHNS and CDR2 SASEGT. CDR3 sequence reads: CAPPGQGRRDTQYF. The CDR3 bases are TGTGCCCCACCGGGACAGGGGCGAAGGGATACGCAGTATTTT.

This sequence joins TRBV27 and TRBJ2-7; TRBD2 aligns across 7 bases. The CDR3 is 13 amino acids. Germline CDR1 MNHEY, CDR2 SMNVEV (reference sequence). J lost 0 bases, V lost 6 bases, and 2 bases had no gene match. CDR3 sequence (DNA): TGTGCCAGCAGCCGGGAGGTCTCCTACGAGCAGTACTTC. It specifies CASSREVSYEQYF.

The J gene is TRBJ1-6, the V gene TRBV2; 8 bases align to TRBD1. The V and J ends lost 6 bases and 1 base, in that order; junction bases with no gene match: 11. Germline V gene sequence: CDR1 SNHLY, CDR2 FYNNEI. This CDR3 region has 18 residues. The CDR3 nucleotides are TGTGCCAGCAGAATTGGGACAGGAGCCAAATCCTATAATTCACCCCTCCACTTT. It is translated as CASRIGTGAKSYNSPLHF.

This chain joins TRBV7-7 and TRBJ1-3; possible D gene TRBD1, 6 bases. This CDR3 has 13 amino acids. Germline V gives CDR1 SSHAT, CDR2 FNYEAQ (reference sequence). CDR3 sequence reads: CPTEDSSGNTIYF. The DNA for the CDR3 is TGTCCTACCGAGGACAGCTCTGGAAACACCATATATTTT.

V usage is TRBV28 and J usage is TRBJ1-3; D may be TRBD1 (5 bases). The CDR3 covers 15 residues. Per germline, CDR1 MDHEN and CDR2 SYDVKM. With 4 bases removed from V and 9 bases from J, the gap between germline ends came to 19 bases. The CDR3 DNA follows: TGTGCCAGCAGTTCGCGACAGTCTGGCGGCGTCACCATATATTTT. Protein product: CASSSRQSGGVTIYF.

The chain carries TRBV9 and TRBJ2-7; TRBD2 matches at 10 bases. CDR3 length: 16 amino acids. The J segment lost 2 bases and the V segment lost 3 bases, leaving 8 bases of the junction unmatched. Germline V lookup: CDR1 SGDLS, CDR2 YYNGEE. The CDR3: CASSAQTSGPPYEQYF. CDR3 sequence (DNA): TGTGCCAGCAGCGCCCAGACTAGCGGGCCTCCCTACGAGCAGTACTTC. Using reference TRBV9 and TRBJ2-7 for the parts outside the CDR3, the full variable domain is DSGVTQTPKHLITATGQRVTLRCSPRSGDLSVYWYQQSLDQGLQFLIQYYNGEERAKGNILERFSAQQFPDLHSELNLSSLELGDSALYFCASSAQTSGPPYEQYFGPGTRLTVT.